A selection of T cell receptor beta chains follows, all from one sample in a study of shared clonotypes between healthy human individuals. Libraries were prepared by immunoSEQ multiplex PCR; TCRdb keeps only in-frame clonotypes and omits some of them. The sample includes millions of clones, about 95% of them seen just once. Sequenced material: naive CD8+ T cells sorted from blood. Receptors were obtained from a man aged 18 to 29 in good health. The CDR3 runs from the conserved cysteine through the conserved F or W. The D gene is left open where the match is weak. Clone size is not always given. Where it is, it says once, few, many or a class for expanded clones.

clone_size: NA; j_call: TRBJ1-5; cdr3_length: 14; v_call: TRBV4-1; d_call: TRBD1; cdr3_nt: TGCGCCAGCAGCCACGGACAGGGCGGCCAGCCCCAGCATTTT; cdr3_aa: CASSHGQGGQPQHF
clone_size: NA; j_call: TRBJ1-5; cdr3_length: 15; v_call: TRBV19; d_call: NA; cdr3_nt: TGTGCCAGTAGTCCTACAGGCTCTAGCAATCAGCCCCAGCATTTT; cdr3_aa: CASSPTGSSNQPQHF
clone_size: NA; j_call: TRBJ2-1; cdr3_length: 15; v_call: TRBV27; d_call: TRBD1; cdr3_nt: TGTGCCAGCAGTCCTAGGACAGGGCTTCTGAATGAGCAGTTCTTC; cdr3_aa: CASSPRTGLLNEQFF
clone_size: NA; j_call: TRBJ2-7; cdr3_length: 14; v_call: TRBV27; d_call: NA; cdr3_nt: TGTGCCAGCAGTTTAGCGGTGACAGCCTACGAGCAGTACTTC; cdr3_aa: CASSLAVTAYEQYF
clone_size: NA; j_call: TRBJ2-7; cdr3_length: 16; v_call: TRBV27; d_call: NA; cdr3_nt: TGTGCCAGCAGTTCCTACGGGCAGGGACATAACTACGAGCAGTACTTC; cdr3_aa: CASSSYGQGHNYEQYF
clone_size: NA; j_call: TRBJ1-1; cdr3_length: 13; v_call: TRBV29-1; d_call: TRBD1; cdr3_nt: TGCAGCGTCGGGGACAGGGGAAAAACTGAAGCTTTCTTT; cdr3_aa: CSVGDRGKTEAFF
clone_size: NA; j_call: TRBJ2-1; cdr3_length: 16; v_call: TRBV10-3; d_call: TRBD1; cdr3_nt: TGTGCCATCAGCGTGGGACAGGGGCCCTCCTACAATGAGCAGTTCTTC; cdr3_aa: CAISVGQGPSYNEQFF
clone_size: NA; j_call: TRBJ2-2; cdr3_length: 13; v_call: TRBV7-2; d_call: NA; cdr3_nt: TGTGCCAGCAGCTTAGGCAACGCCGGGGAGCTGTTTTTT; cdr3_aa: CASSLGNAGELFF
clone_size: few; j_call: TRBJ2-7; cdr3_length: 13; v_call: TRBV7-9; d_call: NA; cdr3_nt: TGTGCCAGCAGCTTGACGGAGGGCTACGAGCAGTACTTC; cdr3_aa: CASSLTEGYEQYF
clone_size: NA; j_call: TRBJ2-3; cdr3_length: 17; v_call: TRBV9; d_call: TRBD2; cdr3_nt: TGTGCCAGCAGCGTAGCGCTAGCGGGGAGTAGCACAGATACGCAGTATTTT; cdr3_aa: CASSVALAGSSTDTQYF
clone_size: NA; j_call: TRBJ2-1; cdr3_length: 16; v_call: TRBV5-1; d_call: TRBD2; cdr3_nt: TGCGCCAGCAGCCCCGAAATGACTAGCGGTTACAATGAGCAGTTCTTC; cdr3_aa: CASSPEMTSGYNEQFF